The 28 T cell receptor beta chains presented below share a single source sample, sequenced in a study of identifying expanded T cells in peripheral blood. TCRdb's copy holds only in-frame clones and misses some; the assay was immunoSEQ multiplex PCR. Of tens of thousands of clones in the sample, approximately 85% were seen once. The sequencing sample was made of blood. The receptor source for this set is a person aged 18 to 75 in good health.

V and J are TRBV6-5 and TRBJ2-4; D gene uncertain. Trimming removed 5 bases at V and 1 base at J, with 12 bases between. The CDR3 has 15 residues. Germline V gene sequence: CDR1 MNHEY, CDR2 SVGAGI. CDR3 sequence reads: CASSRRIGAKNIQYF. In DNA form, the CDR3 reads TGTGCCAGCAGTAGGAGAATCGGGGCCAAAAACATTCAGTACTTC.

V usage is TRBV7-2 and J usage is TRBJ2-1, with 11 bases that match TRBD2. There are 15 residues in the CDR3. Germline CDR1 SGHTA, CDR2 FQGNSA. J gave up 6 bases and V 6 bases, and 7 bases lay outside the gene matches. The CDR3 DNA is TGTGCCAGCAGGGACACTAGCGGGAGAGTCAATGAGCAGTTCTTC. It translates to CASRDTSGRVNEQFF. The full variable domain, with the rest looked up from reference TRBV7-2 and TRBJ2-1, is GAGVSQSPSNKVTEKGKDVELRCDPISGHTALYWYRQSLGQGLEFLIYFQGNSAPDKSGLPSDRFSAERTGGSVSTLTIQRTQQEDSAVYLCASRDTSGRVNEQFFGPGTRLTVL.

The gene calls are TRBV9 and TRBJ1-2, with D tentatively TRBD1 (5 bases). The CDR3 contains 14 residues. Trimming took 1 base from V and 8 from J, leaving 15 bases between them. Germline-derived CDR1 and CDR2 are SGDLS and YYNGEE. The CDR3 region is CASSVSQVQGGYTF. Written as DNA, the CDR3 is TGTGCCAGCAGCGTATCTCAAGTCCAGGGCGGCTACACCTTC.

This clone was recorded once. This sequence joins TRBV5-1 and TRBJ1-1, with TRBD1 matching over 10 bases. V was pared by 4 bases and J by 3 bases, with 12 bases of the junction left unmatched. This CDR3 has 17 residues. From germline, CDR1 is SGHRS and CDR2 YFSETQ. The CDR3 nucleotides are TGCGCCAGCAGCCTTCCCGGGACAGGGGCCGGTGACACTGAAGCTTTCTTT. Translated: CASSLPGTGAGDTEAFF. The full variable domain, rest sourced from reference TRBV5-1 and TRBJ1-1, is KAGVTQTPRYLIKTRGQQVTLSCSPISGHRSVSWYQQTPGQGLQFLFEYFSETQRNKGNFPGRFSGRQFSNSRSEMNVSTLELGDSALYLCASSLPGTGAGDTEAFFGQGTRLTVV.

The chain carries TRBV5-1 and TRBJ2-7; a weak D match, TRBD1 (5 bases). The CDR3 runs 13 residues. CDR1 SGHRS and CDR2 YFSETQ come from the germline V gene. V was pared by 2 bases and J by 12 bases, with 18 bases between. The CDR3 reads CASSFQWGEDWYF. CDR3 DNA sequence: TGCGCCAGCAGCTTCCAGTGGGGCGAAGACTGGTACTTC.

This chain connects TRBV14 to TRBJ1-1, with TRBD1 matching 10 bases. The trim removed 7 bases at V and 0 bases at J, leaving 11 bases unmatched. Germline lookup yields CDR1 SGHDN and CDR2 FVKESK. The CDR3 is made up of 17 amino acids. The CDR3 loop is CASTPRDRGDMNTEAFF. CDR3 coding DNA: TGTGCCAGCACCCCCCGGGACAGGGGAGATATGAACACTGAAGCTTTCTTT.

The J gene is TRBJ1-2, the V gene TRBV18; D unresolved. Looked up from germline, CDR1 is KGHSH and CDR2 is LQKENI. V lost 5 bases and J lost 5, with 18 bases in between. The CDR3 contains 15 residues. Here the CDR3 DNA reads TGTGCCAGCTCATCTGCCCAAGGGAAACTGTATGGCTACACCTTC. This codes for CASSSAQGKLYGYTF.

In its sample, this clone was seen a few times. The chain is built from TRBV28 and TRBJ1-1, with D uncertain. The V gene's germline CDR1 is MDHEN and CDR2 SYDVKM. This CDR3 comprises 12 residues. V was trimmed by 6 bases and J by 3 bases, leaving 8 bases between them. CDR3 amino acids: CASSQPYTEAFF. The DNA for the CDR3 is TGTGCCAGCAGCCAGCCTTACACTGAAGCTTTCTTT.

This clone appeared a few times. The genes are TRBV2 and TRBJ2-5; a possible D gene is TRBD1 (5 bases). The CDR3 runs to 15 residues. V was trimmed by 6 bases and J by 1 base, leaving 15 bases between them. CDR1 SNHLY and CDR2 FYNNEI come from the germline V gene. The DNA of the CDR3 is TGTGCCAGCAGGTTTAGACAGCGACGCCAAGAGACCCAGTACTTC. Its translation: CASRFRQRRQETQYF.

This chain links TRBV6-6 with TRBJ2-3; D gene ambiguous. The germline gives CDR1 MNHNY, CDR2 SVGAGI (reference sequence). This CDR3 has 15 residues. Between the trimmed V and J ends, which lost 2 bases and 2 bases, there was a span of 11 bases. The CDR3, as DNA: TGTGCCAGCAGTTACGTGGGTTCTGACACAGATACGCAGTATTTT. Protein sequence: CASSYVGSDTDTQYF.

The rearrangement joins TRBV11-3 to TRBJ1-4; possible D gene TRBD1, 6 bases. This CDR3 has 13 amino acids. Trimming removed 5 bases from V and 6 bases from J, with 10 bases in between. Germline-derived CDR1 and CDR2 are SGHNT and YENEEA. The CDR3 is CASSRGLDEKLFF. The CDR3, as DNA: TGTGCCAGCAGCCGGGGGCTAGATGAAAAACTGTTTTTT.

The J gene is TRBJ2-1, the V gene TRBV5-1; TRBD2 agrees at 12 bases. The CDR3 spans 15 residues. Per germline, CDR1 SGHRS and CDR2 YFSETQ. The J segment lost 9 bases and the V segment lost 4 bases, leaving 8 bases of the junction unmatched. In nucleotides, the CDR3 is TGCGCCAGCAGCCCAGCTAGCGGGAGGGCCGGTGAGCAGTTCTTC. Its translation: CASSPASGRAGEQFF.

V and J are TRBV7-8 and TRBJ2-3; 8 bases line up with TRBD2. In germline, CDR1 is SGHVS, CDR2 FQNEAQ. Trimming cost V 4 bases and J 3 bases; bases outside gene matches: 9. The CDR3 consists of 16 residues. CDR3: CASSYPRLAKTDTQYF. CDR3 nucleotides: TGTGCCAGCAGCTATCCGCGACTAGCGAAAACAGATACGCAGTATTTT.

This sequence joins TRBV4-3 and TRBJ1-1; no reliable D call. The CDR3 totals 15 residues. Trimming took off 0 bases at V and 2 bases at J, with 10 bases between the two ends. CDR1 and CDR2 (germline): LGHNA, YSLEER. In DNA, the CDR3 is TGCGCCAGCAGCCAAGATCGTCCACTTAACACTGAAGCTTTCTTT. Amino acids: CASSQDRPLNTEAFF.

The rearrangement links TRBV7-9 to TRBJ2-5, with D unresolved. The germline gives CDR1 SEHNR, CDR2 FQNEAQ (reference sequence). The CDR3 is 13 residues long. V lost 8 bases, J lost 2 bases, and 12 bases lay in between. For the CDR3, the DNA is TGTGCCAGCGAAGACTGGCTGCAAGAGACCCAGTACTTC. This codes for CASEDWLQETQYF.

The CDR3 bases are TGTGCCAGCAGCGGCGGGACAGCGAGCTCCTACGAGCAGTACTTC. Translation: CASSGGTASSYEQYF. This chain links TRBV5-4 with TRBJ2-7; TRBD1 is a possible D gene (7 bases). This CDR3 contains 15 residues. CDR1 and CDR2 from the germline V gene are SGHNT and YYREEE (reference sequence). Trimming shortened V by 4 bases and J by 0 bases, and 14 bases separated the two germline ends.

This clone was detected a few times. V usage is TRBV11-2 and J usage is TRBJ1-4, with a tentative D call TRBD1 (5 bases). The CDR3 spans 16 residues. Trimming removed 4 bases from V and 4 bases from J, with 16 bases in between. Germline V gene lookup returns CDR1 SGHAT and CDR2 FQNNGV. The CDR3 nucleotides are TGTGCCAGCAGCTCTTCACGGCAGAGGGGTAATGAAAAACTGTTTTTT. Protein product: CASSSSRQRGNEKLFF. Supplemented by reference TRBV11-2 and TRBJ1-4, the full variable domain reads EAGVAQSPRYKIIEKRQSVAFWCNPISGHATLYWYQQILGQGPKLLIQFQNNGVVDDSQLPKDRFSAERLKGVDSTLKIQPAKLEDSAVYLCASSSSRQRGNEKLFFGSGTQLSVL.

This sequence joins TRBV7-2 and TRBJ2-1, with a weak D call TRBD2 (6 bases). The CDR3 runs 13 residues. The V end lost 4 bases, the J end lost 11 bases, and 15 bases lay between the germline ends. In germline, CDR1 is SGHTA, CDR2 FQGNSA. The DNA for the CDR3 is TGTGCCAGCAGCTCTGACTGGACTACAAAGCAGTTCTTC. It yields the protein CASSSDWTTKQFF.

The J gene is TRBJ2-3, the V gene TRBV29-1, with TRBD2 identical over 8 bases. CDR1 and CDR2 from the germline V gene are SQVTM and ANQGSEA. V gave up 2 bases and J gave up 0 bases; unmatched junction bases: 10. The CDR3 is 17 residues long. The chain's CDR3 is CSVEPPLAGFSTDTQYF. CDR3 coding DNA: TGCAGCGTTGAACCCCCCCTAGCGGGCTTTAGCACAGATACGCAGTATTTT.

In this sample, this clone turned up once. The chain uses TRBV6-5 and TRBJ1-2; D is possibly TRBD1 (5 bases). This CDR3 comprises 14 residues. Germline V gene sequence: CDR1 MNHEY, CDR2 SVGAGI. Trimming pared 6 bases from V and 4 bases from J, leaving 15 bases between. The CDR3 coding sequence is TGTGCCAGCAGCCGCCGGGACGGGGTCTATGGCTACACCTTC. This translates into CASSRRDGVYGYTF.

This rearrangement joins TRBV19 to TRBJ1-4; 9 nucleotides match TRBD1. CDR3 length: 15 residues. V lost 6 bases, J lost 3 bases, and 5 bases stayed unmatched. Per the germline V gene, CDR1 is LNHDA and CDR2 is SQIVND (reference sequence). CDR3 loop: CASRHRDRANEKLFF. Written as DNA, the CDR3 is TGTGCCAGTAGACACCGGGACAGGGCTAATGAAAAACTGTTTTTT.

V usage is TRBV5-6 and J usage is TRBJ1-4; TRBD1 matches 10 bases. This CDR3 region has 16 residues. V trimming: 0 bases; J trimming: 8 bases; junction bases outside the gene matches: 7. CDR1 is SGHDT, CDR2 YYEEEE, per germline. The CDR3 loop is CASSLGQGAIGEKLFF. The CDR3 DNA reads as TGTGCCAGCAGCTTGGGACAGGGGGCAATTGGAGAAAAACTGTTTTTT. Full variable domain (remainder filled in from reference TRBV5-6 and TRBJ1-4): DAGVTQSPTHLIKTRGQQVTLRCSPKSGHDTVSWYQQALGQGPQFIFQYYEEEERQRGNFPDRFSGHQFPNYSSELNVNALLLGDSALYLCASSLGQGAIGEKLFFGSGTQLSVL.

The chain has TRBV7-3 and TRBJ2-6, with D possibly matching TRBD1 (6 bases). V was trimmed by 8 bases and J by 0 bases, leaving 14 bases between them. CDR1 SGHTA and CDR2 FQGTGA come from the germline V gene. This CDR3 has 16 residues. In DNA, the CDR3 is TGTGCCAGCGGTCGTACAGGGAGCTCTGGGGCCAACGTCCTGACTTTC. Protein: CASGRTGSSGANVLTF. The variable domain in full, completed from reference TRBV7-3 and TRBJ2-6, reads GAGVSQTPSNKVTEKGKYVELRCDPISGHTALYWYRQSLGQGPEFLIYFQGTGAADDSGLPNDRFFAVRPEGSVSTLKIQRTERGDSAVYLCASGRTGSSGANVLTFGAGSRLTVL.

V gene TRBV2 combines with J gene TRBJ2-3, with D hard to call. Per the germline V gene, CDR1 is SNHLY and CDR2 is FYNNEI. This CDR3 comprises 15 residues. Trimming removed 7 bases from V and 0 bases from J, with 14 bases in between. CDR3 sequence: CASKKETDSTDTQYF. CDR3 in DNA: TGTGCCAGCAAGAAGGAAACAGATAGCACAGATACGCAGTATTTT.

In its sample, this clone was seen a few times. This chain connects TRBV28 to TRBJ1-5; unclear D gene. The germline gives CDR1 MDHEN, CDR2 SYDVKM. Trimming removed 6 bases from V and 0 bases from J, with 9 bases in between. This CDR3 has 14 amino acids. This CDR3 is CASSILGSNQPQHF. The CDR3 DNA reads as TGTGCCAGCAGCATTCTAGGTAGCAATCAGCCCCAGCATTTT. The whole variable domain, filled in from reference TRBV28 and TRBJ1-5, reads DVKVTQSSRYLVKRTGEKVFLECVQDMDHENMFWYRQDPGLGLRLIYFSYDVKMKEKGDIPEGYSVSREKKERFSLILESASTNQTSMYLCASSILGSNQPQHFGDGTRLSIL.

The chain links TRBV15 to TRBJ1-4; 9 nucleotides agree with TRBD1. V dropped 4 bases and J dropped 7; count of bases not matched to a gene: 10. CDR1 and CDR2 (germline): LNHNV, YYDKDF (reference sequence). The CDR3 is 16 amino acids. CDR3 DNA sequence: TGTGCCACCAGCATCAGACAGGGGGGTCTTGGTGAAAAACTGTTTTTT. It specifies CATSIRQGGLGEKLFF.

This clone has a handful of counts. The CDR3 DNA is TGTGCCAGCAGCTTGGCCGGGGTAGCGGGAGCCGAGCAGTACTTC. The encoded protein is CASSLAGVAGAEQYF. This chain uses TRBV5-4 with TRBJ2-7; 9 bases line up with TRBD2. The germline CDR1 and CDR2 sequences are SGHNT and YYREEE (reference sequence). This CDR3 has 15 amino acids. Trimming cost V 0 bases and J 6 bases; bases outside gene matches: 7.

V and J are TRBV19 and TRBJ1-1; D gene unclear. Trimming removed 0 bases from V and 6 bases from J, with 11 bases in between. In germline, CDR1 is LNHDA, CDR2 SQIVND (reference sequence). This CDR3 is 14 amino acids long. CDR3 in amino acids: CASSIDESRPEAFF. The CDR3 bases are TGTGCCAGTAGTATAGACGAGAGCCGTCCTGAAGCTTTCTTT.